These T cell receptor beta chains were read from a single sample in a study of T cell repertoires in cytomegalovirus infection. Using its own MiXCR run on the reads, TCRdb lists one record per CDR3 protein. Of about 700,000 distinct CDR3 sequences in the sample, roughly a third were seen once. These receptors have no known antigen. The sample here was cultured PBMCs, taken from culture after CMV antigen stimulation. The receptors were sampled from a human donor in good health (CMV status not recorded). Some clones in this sample may be carry-over from other donors' samples. Each CDR3 is given with its conserved first and last residue. Each record gives: clone size, V gene, J gene, D gene, CDR3 protein, CDR3 DNA. A D gene is named only where the DNA matches it firmly. Clone sizes are given selectively: once, few, many, or a class where the clone is expanded.

clone_size: many; v_call: TRBV7-9; j_call: TRBJ1-5; d_call: .; cdr3_aa: CASSLGGGNQPQHF; cdr3_nt: TGTGCCAGCAGCTTGGGGGGCGGCAATCAGCCCCAGCATTTT
clone_size: few; v_call: TRBV7-2; j_call: TRBJ2-5; d_call: TRBD1; cdr3_aa: CASSLVLRVGTGWPQETQYF; cdr3_nt: TGTGCCAGCAGCTTAGTCCTACGAGTCGGGACAGGGTGGCCCCAAGAGACCCAGTACTTC
clone_size: .; v_call: TRBV4-3; j_call: TRBJ2-3; d_call: TRBD2; cdr3_aa: CASSLPRGADTQYF; cdr3_nt: TGCGCCAGCAGCCTACCCCGGGGGGCAGATACGCAGTATTTT
clone_size: .; v_call: TRBV29-1; j_call: TRBJ1-1; d_call: .; cdr3_aa: CSVGQYTEAFF; cdr3_nt: TGCAGCGTTGGACAGTACACTGAAGCTTTCTTT
clone_size: .; v_call: TRBV11-2; j_call: TRBJ2-5; d_call: .; cdr3_aa: CASSLAPGWGVEETQYF; cdr3_nt: TGTGCCAGCAGCTTAGCCCCGGGGTGGGGGGTAGAAGAGACCCAGTACTTC
clone_size: .; v_call: TRBV20-1; j_call: TRBJ2-7; d_call: .; cdr3_aa: CSAETSAAERPYEQYF; cdr3_nt: TGCAGTGCCGAGACCAGTGCAGCGGAGCGACCCTACGAGCAGTACTTC
clone_size: .; v_call: TRBV3-1; j_call: TRBJ2-5; d_call: TRBD1; cdr3_aa: CASSTQGQGKETQYF; cdr3_nt: TGTGCCAGCAGCACACAGGGACAGGGGAAGGAGACCCAGTACTTC
clone_size: .; v_call: TRBV5-1; j_call: TRBJ2-5; d_call: .; cdr3_aa: CASSLTPPVGETQYF; cdr3_nt: TGCGCCAGCAGCTTGACTCCCCCCGTCGGAGAGACCCAGTACTTC
clone_size: few; v_call: TRBV7-2; j_call: TRBJ1-6; d_call: TRBD1; cdr3_aa: CASSGWTGGGNSPLHF; cdr3_nt: TGTGCCAGCAGTGGTTGGACAGGAGGAGGTAATTCACCCCTCCACTTT
clone_size: .; v_call: TRBV6-2/TRBV6-3; j_call: TRBJ2-5; d_call: .; cdr3_aa: CASSSLTGGETQYF; cdr3_nt: TGTGCCAGCAGTTCGCTGACCGGGGGAGAGACCCAGTACTTC
clone_size: .; v_call: TRBV7-2; j_call: TRBJ1-1; d_call: .; cdr3_aa: CASSLEAGDQAFF; cdr3_nt: TGTGCCAGCAGCTTAGAGGCAGGCGACCAAGCTTTCTTT
clone_size: few; v_call: TRBV7-6; j_call: TRBJ2-5; d_call: .; cdr3_aa: CASSLVAAGIRGETQYF; cdr3_nt: TGTGCCAGCAGCTTAGTGGCAGCGGGGATCAGGGGGGAGACCCAGTACTTC
clone_size: .; v_call: TRBV4-1; j_call: TRBJ2-2; d_call: TRBD2; cdr3_aa: CASSDRGGAAGELFF; cdr3_nt: TGCGCCAGCAGCGACCGGGGGGGGGCCGCCGGGGAGCTGTTTTTT
clone_size: many; v_call: TRBV7-2; j_call: TRBJ1-5; d_call: .; cdr3_aa: CASSLRGWVNQPQHF; cdr3_nt: TGTGCCAGCAGCTTAAGAGGGTGGGTGAATCAGCCCCAGCATTTT
clone_size: few; v_call: TRBV7-6; j_call: TRBJ2-5; d_call: .; cdr3_aa: CASSARRRHQETQYF; cdr3_nt: TGTGCCAGCAGCGCCAGGAGGAGGCACCAAGAGACCCAGTACTTC
clone_size: many; v_call: TRBV7-2; j_call: TRBJ2-7; d_call: .; cdr3_aa: CASSFEAGEGEYF; cdr3_nt: TGTGCCAGCAGCTTTGAGGCCGGAGAAGGGGAGTACTTC
clone_size: .; v_call: TRBV5-6; j_call: TRBJ2-1; d_call: TRBD2; cdr3_aa: CASSWVAGDYNEQFF; cdr3_nt: TGTGCCAGCAGCTGGGTAGCGGGGGACTACAATGAGCAGTTCTTC
clone_size: .; v_call: TRBV28; j_call: TRBJ2-1; d_call: .; cdr3_aa: CASTKDKGPNEQFF; cdr3_nt: TGTGCCAGCACCAAAGATAAAGGTCCCAATGAGCAGTTCTTC
clone_size: few; v_call: TRBV9; j_call: TRBJ2-7; d_call: .; cdr3_aa: CASSVGVGAYYEQYF; cdr3_nt: TGTGCCAGCAGCGTAGGTGTGGGTGCCTACTACGAGCAGTACTTC
clone_size: .; v_call: TRBV7-8; j_call: TRBJ2-2; d_call: .; cdr3_aa: CAARNTGELFF; cdr3_nt: TGTGCCGCCCGGAACACCGGGGAGCTGTTTTTT
clone_size: .; v_call: TRBV3-1; j_call: TRBJ2-3; d_call: .; cdr3_aa: CASSQDLDPKGDTQYF; cdr3_nt: TGTGCCAGCAGCCAAGATCTTGACCCCAAGGGAGATACGCAGTATTTT
clone_size: few; v_call: TRBV20-1; j_call: TRBJ1-1; d_call: .; cdr3_aa: CSAMTGDTEAFF; cdr3_nt: TGCAGTGCTATGACAGGAGACACTGAAGCTTTCTTT
clone_size: few; v_call: TRBV15; j_call: TRBJ2-1; d_call: TRBD2; cdr3_aa: CATSPPGGSYNEQFF; cdr3_nt: TGTGCCACCAGCCCCCCGGGCGGGAGCTACAATGAGCAGTTCTTC
clone_size: .; v_call: TRBV28; j_call: TRBJ2-7; d_call: .; cdr3_aa: CASSLGGHAYEQYF; cdr3_nt: TGTGCCAGCAGTTTAGGAGGACATGCCTACGAGCAGTACTTC
clone_size: .; v_call: TRBV6-1; j_call: TRBJ1-4; d_call: .; cdr3_aa: CASSSQSTNEKLFF; cdr3_nt: TGTGCCAGCAGTTCCCAGTCAACTAATGAAAAACTGTTTTTT
clone_size: few; v_call: TRBV6-1; j_call: TRBJ2-7; d_call: .; cdr3_aa: CASTARTLPYEQYF; cdr3_nt: TGTGCCAGCACCGCCCGGACCCTACCCTACGAGCAGTACTTC
clone_size: few; v_call: TRBV11-2; j_call: TRBJ1-2; d_call: .; cdr3_aa: CASSLTGGTNGYTF; cdr3_nt: TGTGCCAGCAGCTTAACGGGCGGGACAAACGGCTACACCTTC